These 21 T cell receptor beta chains were all obtained from the same sample, sequenced in a study of breast tumors, draining lymph nodes, adjacent tissues. Axillary draining lymph nodes of breast cancer patients supplied the node samples. In TCRdb, the multiplex PCR reads were re-called with MiXCR into one record per CDR3 protein. The data contain about 230,000 distinct CDR3 sequences, roughly 30% of them singletons. The sequenced material came from axillary lymph node tissue. The receptors originated from a female donor with breast cancer. Some clones in this sample may be carry-over from other donors' samples.

The chain couples TRBV7-3 to TRBJ1-3; no firm D call. Germline CDR1 SGHTA, CDR2 FQGTGA. Trimming removed 1 base from V and 4 bases from J, with 8 bases in between. CDR3 length equals 14 residues. CDR3 sequence reads: CASSLIGAGNTIYF. In nucleotides, the CDR3 is TGTGCCAGCAGCTTAATAGGCGCGGGAAACACCATATATTTT. Using reference TRBV7-3 and TRBJ1-3 for the parts outside the CDR3, the full variable domain is GAGVSQTPSNKVTEKGKYVELRCDPISGHTALYWYRQSLGQGPEFLIYFQGTGAADDSGLPNDRFFAVRPEGSVSTLKIQRTERGDSAVYLCASSLIGAGNTIYFGEGSWLTVV.

Note on this clonotype: A single base separates this from a much larger clone, so it may be a read error. This sequence joins TRBV30 and TRBJ1-5; 10 bases match TRBD1. This CDR3 has 16 amino acids. Germline trimming cut 2 bases from V and 7 bases from J; bases unmatched to any gene: 11. Germline CDR1 GTSNPN, CDR2 SVGIG (reference sequence). CDR3 in DNA: TGTGCCTGGAGTCCCCGACAGGGGGCGCGTACCCAGCCCCAGCATTTT. Its protein is CAWSPRQGARTQPQHF. Full variable domain (missing parts from reference TRBV30 and TRBJ1-5): SQTIHQWPATLVQPVGSPLSLECTVEGTSNPNLYWYRQAAGRGLQLLFYSVGIGQISSEVPQNLSASRPQDRQFILSSKKLLLSDSGFYLCAWSPRQGARTQPQHFGDGTRLSIL.

This clonotype was counted a few times. A much larger clone differs by one base, so this may be a read error. The chain recombines TRBV20-1 with TRBJ2-7, with D uncertain. CDR1 is DFQATT and CDR2 is SNEGSKA in the germline V gene (reference sequence). The CDR3 is 13 residues long. The chain's CDR3 is CSARVLSSYAQYF. CDR3 coding DNA: TGCAGTGCTAGAGTGTTATCCTCCTACGCGCAGTACTTC.

As regards this clonotype: Given a much more abundant clone one base away, this may be a read error. The V call is TRBV11-2, the J call TRBJ2-2, with D uncertain. Germline values: CDR1 SGHAT, CDR2 FQNNGV. The length of the CDR3 is 18 residues. Trimming removed 5 bases at V and 2 bases at J, with 21 bases between. CDR3 nucleotides: TGTGCCAGCAGCCACGGGTACCGGGCCAGGATTAACACCGGGGAGCTGTTTTTT. Its protein product is CASSHGYRARINTGELFF.

There are many counts of this clonotype. V and J are TRBV11-3 and TRBJ1-1, with TRBD1 matching over 8 bases. The CDR3 totals 14 residues. The germline gives CDR1 SGHNT, CDR2 YENEEA. The trim removed 6 bases at V and 5 bases at J, leaving 8 bases unmatched. The CDR3 DNA is TGTGCCAGCAGGGGGGACAGGAGAAATACTGAAGCTTTCTTT. It encodes CASRGDRRNTEAFF.

The sample holds many counts of this clonotype. This sequence joins TRBV19 and TRBJ2-7, with D tentatively TRBD2 (5 bases). Germline lookup yields CDR1 LNHDA and CDR2 SQIVND (reference sequence). Trimming pared 1 base from V and 0 bases from J, leaving 19 bases between. The CDR3 has 18 residues. The CDR3: CASSIGTSSRSYSYEQYF. In DNA, the CDR3 is TGTGCCAGTAGTATAGGTACATCTAGCAGATCATACTCCTACGAGCAGTACTTC.

This clonotype was counted many times. The V and J genes are TRBV4-3 and TRBJ2-1; the D gene is possibly TRBD2 (6 bases). The V and J ends lost 3 bases and 0 bases respectively, with 18 bases between them. Per germline, CDR1 LGHNA and CDR2 YSLEER. CDR3 length equals 18 residues. CDR3 residues: CASSHLGGLHSSYNEQFF. As DNA, the CDR3 is TGCGCCAGCAGCCATCTCGGGGGACTTCATAGCTCCTACAATGAGCAGTTCTTC.

A word on this clonotype: Because the CDR3's place on the DNA is in doubt, the DNA is left out and the CDR3 is given as listed by TCRdb. The chain uses TRBV19 and TRBJ1-5; TRBD1 reflects the table's D call only, with no check against the DNA. Germline CDR1 is LNHDA and CDR2 is SQIVND (reference sequence). The CDR3 length equals 20 residues, ends included. This CDR3 is CASSRNTEAFFGAGHQPQHF.

This chain connects TRBV19 to TRBJ2-2; D unclear. The germline V and J ends were trimmed by 2 bases and 3 bases, with 22 bases remaining between them. The germline CDR1 and CDR2 sequences are LNHDA and SQIVND (reference sequence). This CDR3 spans 19 amino acids. CDR3 residues: CASSISLGPGLPHTGELFF. The DNA of the CDR3 is TGTGCCAGTAGTATATCCCTAGGGCCGGGTCTTCCTCACACCGGGGAGCTGTTTTTT. Based on the CDR3 plus reference TRBV19 and TRBJ2-2, the full variable domain is DGGITQSPKYLFRKEGQNVTLSCEQNLNHDAMYWYRQDPGQGLRLIYYSQIVNDFQKGDIAEGYSVSREKKESFPLTVTSAQKNPTAFYLCASSISLGPGLPHTGELFFGEGSRLTVL.

J is TRBJ2-5 and V is TRBV25-1, with 9 bases lining up with TRBD1. V was pared by 3 bases and J by 2 bases, with 19 bases of the junction left unmatched. The germline CDR1 and CDR2 sequences are MGHDK and SYGVNS. This CDR3 is 20 amino acids long. The CDR3: CASSEAGTPGGTGKQETQYF. As DNA, the CDR3 is TGTGCCAGCAGTGAGGCCGGGACACCCGGGGGGACAGGGAAACAAGAGACCCAGTACTTC.

Concerning this clonotype itself: A much larger clone differs from this one at a single base, so this may be a read error. The chain links TRBV11-3 to TRBJ2-7; D is perhaps TRBD2 (6 bases). V lost 4 bases and J lost 1, with 20 bases in between. The CDR3 consists of 17 residues. Germline lookup yields CDR1 SGHNT and CDR2 YENEEA. The CDR3 reads CASSSTPGPGRSYEQYF. The DNA of the CDR3 is TGTGCCAGCAGCTCCACCCCGGGACCGGGGAGGTCCTACGAGCAGTACTTC.

The chain couples TRBV20-1 to TRBJ1-4, with 8 bases fitting TRBD1. The CDR3 consists of 12 residues. Trimming took 6 bases from V and 8 from J; bases not matched to a gene: 5. CDR1 is DFQATT and CDR2 is SNEGSKA in the germline V gene (reference sequence). CDR3 coding DNA: TGCAGTGCGCATCCAGGGGGCGAAAAACTGTTTTTT. It specifies CSAHPGGEKLFF.

About this clonotype: A read error may be the cause here, since a much bigger clone is one base away. The gene calls are TRBV4-2 and TRBJ2-1, with D uncertain. The length of the CDR3 is 15 residues. The V and J ends lost 4 bases and 5 bases respectively, with 15 bases between them. Germline-derived CDR1 and CDR2 are LGHNA and YNFKEQ. DNA of the CDR3: TGTGCCAGCAGCCCCCCACCGGACGATGACAATGAGCAGTTCTTC. Protein sequence: CASSPPPDDDNEQFF.

This clonotype was seen many times. This chain uses TRBV20-1 with TRBJ2-5, with 10 bases lining up with TRBD2. V trimming: 1 base; J trimming: 4 bases; junction bases outside the gene matches: 3. The CDR3 extends over 14 amino acids. The V gene's germline CDR1 is DFQATT and CDR2 SNEGSKA (reference sequence). The DNA for the CDR3 is TGCAGTGCTAGAGGGACTAGCGGAGGAGAGACCCAGTACTTC. Translating gives CSARGTSGGETQYF.

This CDR3 reads CASSPVDRGGTEAFF. As DNA, the CDR3 is TGTGCCAGCTCACCGGTTGACAGGGGAGGTACTGAAGCTTTCTTT. This rearrangement joins TRBV18 to TRBJ1-1; 8 nucleotides match TRBD1. Germline CDR1 reads KGHSH; CDR2 reads LQKENI. The junction had 8 bases not matched to a gene; V was cut back by 3 bases and J by 5 bases. The CDR3 extends over 15 amino acids.

This chain joins TRBV19 and TRBJ2-1, with 10 bases aligning to TRBD2. The CDR3 runs 24 residues. Per germline, CDR1 LNHDA and CDR2 SQIVND (reference sequence). With 3 bases clipped from V and 0 bases from J, the junction kept 26 bases outside the gene matches. Here the CDR3 reads CASSIHRTNRSGSGRLYSYNEQFF. Written as DNA, the CDR3 is TGTGCCAGTAGTATCCATCGGACAAACAGATCGGGTAGCGGGAGGTTATACTCCTACAATGAGCAGTTCTTC. The full variable domain, with the rest looked up from reference TRBV19 and TRBJ2-1, is DGGITQSPKYLFRKEGQNVTLSCEQNLNHDAMYWYRQDPGQGLRLIYYSQIVNDFQKGDIAEGYSVSREKKESFPLTVTSAQKNPTAFYLCASSIHRTNRSGSGRLYSYNEQFFGPGTRLTVL.

This clonotype occurred many times. The J gene is TRBJ2-2, the V gene TRBV12-5, with 8 bases aligning to TRBD2. In germline, CDR1 is LGHNT, CDR2 FRNRAP. V shed 1 base and J 4 bases; nucleotides not matched to a gene: 5. CDR3 length equals 16 residues. CDR3 coding DNA: TGTGCTAGTGGTTTGGCTCACGGGGGGGGCACCGGGGAGCTGTTTTTT. Protein: CASGLAHGGGTGELFF.

This clonotype was seen many times. The chain has TRBV30 and TRBJ2-3, with D perhaps TRBD2 (7 bases). V was shortened by 0 bases and J by 0 bases, with 16 bases between the two germline ends. The CDR3 is 17 amino acids. The germline V gene encodes CDR1 GTSNPN and CDR2 SVGIG (reference sequence). The CDR3 loop reads CAWSVLGGQSSTDTQYF. The CDR3 nucleotides are TGTGCCTGGAGTGTACTGGGGGGGCAGTCTAGCACAGATACGCAGTATTTT.

This clonotype came up many times. The rearrangement joins TRBV5-1 to TRBJ2-5; TRBD2 matches at 10 bases. The CDR3 is 14 residues long. Germline CDR1 is SGHRS and CDR2 is YFSETQ. After removal of 5 bases from V and 3 bases from J, the junction contained 4 bases not matched to a gene. In nucleotides, the CDR3 is TGCGCCAGCAGAGCCGGGACTAGCGAAGAGACCCAGTACTTC. This encodes CASRAGTSEETQYF.

There are many counts of this clonotype. This CDR3 is CATSRGQWGGRRINEKLFF. The CDR3 coding sequence is TGTGCCACCAGCAGAGGGCAGTGGGGCGGGAGACGGATTAATGAAAAACTGTTTTTT. V and J are TRBV15 and TRBJ1-4; D might be TRBD1 (5 bases). Looked up from germline, CDR1 is LNHNV and CDR2 is YYDKDF (reference sequence). CDR3 length: 19 residues. With 1 base removed from V and 4 bases from J, the gap between germline ends came to 22 bases.

This clonotype was detected ten times or more. The V call is TRBV24-1, the J call TRBJ1-4; 7 bases are shared with TRBD1. The germline V gene has CDR1 KGHDR and CDR2 SFDVKD. The length of the CDR3 is 12 residues. The V segment lost 9 bases and the J segment 8 bases; nucleotides outside the gene matches: 5. The CDR3 DNA sequence: TGTGCCACCGGACAGGTCCCCGAAAAACTGTTTTTT. Translated, it gives CATGQVPEKLFF.